Listed below are T cell receptor beta chains from one sample, sequenced in a study of siplizumab effects on memory and regulatory T cells. Measured with immunoSEQ multiplex PCR; TCRdb has only the in-frame clones, and not every one. The sample contains around 86,000 clones, 94% of which appear only once. The sequencing sample was made of non-Treg CD4+ T cells sorted from blood. These receptors originate from a human donor in good health. Both conserved end residues are part of each CDR3. The D gene is left open where the match is weak. Clone size is not always given. Where it is, it says once, few, many or a class for expanded clones.

CDR3,DNA,D,V,size,J
CASSLGSGAAETQYF,TGCGCCAGCAGCTTGGGTAGCGGGGCTGCGGAGACCCAGTACTTC,TRBD2,TRBV5-1,-,TRBJ2-5
CAWRRWGLATTHPYF,TGTGCCTGGAGGCGATGGGGACTAGCGACAACCCACCCGTATTTT,TRBD2,TRBV30,-,TRBJ2-3
CASSPVGRGGYGYTF,TGTGCCAGCAGCCCCGTCGGGCGGGGCGGCTATGGCTACACCTTC,-,TRBV14,-,TRBJ1-2
CASSYQGTSTDTQYF,TGTGCCAGCAGTTATCAGGGGACTAGCACAGATACGCAGTATTTT,-,TRBV6-5,-,TRBJ2-3
CASSPLQGSSNQPQHF,TGTGCCAGCAGCCCACTACAGGGAAGTAGCAATCAGCCCCAGCATTTT,-,TRBV5-5,-,TRBJ1-5
CAISESGQRQFF,TGTGCCATCAGTGAGTCTGGGCAGAGGCAGTTCTTC,-,TRBV10-3,-,TRBJ2-1
CASSFQGYSNQPQHF,TGTGCCAGCAGTTTTCAGGGATATAGCAATCAGCCCCAGCATTTT,-,TRBV27,-,TRBJ1-5
CASQLSGRSDTQYF,TGTGCCAGCCAACTAAGCGGGAGGTCAGATACGCAGTATTTT,TRBD2,TRBV10-3,once,TRBJ2-3
CSARDGGGYTF,TGCAGTGCTAGAGATGGGGGAGGCTACACCTTC,-,TRBV20-1,-,TRBJ1-2
CASSTGTGGNSPLHF,TGTGCCAGTAGTACCGGGACAGGGGGTAATTCACCCCTCCACTTT,TRBD1,TRBV19,-,TRBJ1-6
CASSLDPGHQPQHF,TGTGCCAGCAGCTTAGATCCAGGGCATCAGCCCCAGCATTTT,-,TRBV7-2,-,TRBJ1-5
CASSPQDLSYEQYF,TGTGCCAGCAGCCCGCAGGACCTCTCCTACGAGCAGTACTTC,-,TRBV11-3,-,TRBJ2-7
CASSLEQIQNSPLHF,TGCGCCAGCAGCTTGGAGCAGATCCAGAATTCACCCCTCCACTTT,-,TRBV5-1,-,TRBJ1-6
CASSLAPQFHTEAFF,TGTGCCAGCAGCTTGGCCCCCCAGTTTCACACTGAAGCTTTCTTT,-,TRBV5-5,once,TRBJ1-1
CASGDTAGWYGYTF,TGTGCCAGCGGTGACACGGCTGGATGGTATGGCTACACCTTC,-,TRBV6-1,-,TRBJ1-2
CASSPSPTNYGYTF,TGTGCCAGCAGCCCGTCCCCGACTAACTATGGCTACACCTTC,-,TRBV5-5,-,TRBJ1-2
CASSRQGDEQFF,TGCGCCAGCAGCAGACAGGGGGATGAGCAGTTCTTC,TRBD1,TRBV5-1,-,TRBJ2-1
CASSPTAGNTEAFF,TGTGCCAGCAGCCCTACAGCGGGAAACACTGAAGCTTTCTTT,-,TRBV7-2,-,TRBJ1-1
CASSVATSGGHQETQYF,TGTGCCAGCAGCGTAGCTACGAGCGGGGGACACCAAGAGACCCAGTACTTC,TRBD2,TRBV9,-,TRBJ2-5
CATSRVDRGHSYEQYF,TGTGCCACCAGCAGGGTAGACAGGGGGCACTCCTACGAGCAGTACTTC,TRBD1,TRBV15,-,TRBJ2-7
CASRPGTGELFF,TGTGCCAGCAGACCCGGAACGGGGGAGCTGTTTTTT,-,TRBV6-6,-,TRBJ2-2
CASSTGNGNTIYF,TGTGCCAGTAGTACAGGGAACGGAAACACCATATATTTT,-,TRBV19,-,TRBJ1-3
CASSSERTGRLTGGYTF,TGTGCCAGCAGCTCCGAACGGACAGGCCGCTTGACGGGGGGCTACACCTTC,TRBD1,TRBV7-8,-,TRBJ1-2
CASSFRTGNTEAFF,TGTGCCAGCAGTTTTCGGACAGGGAACACTGAAGCTTTCTTT,TRBD1,TRBV27,-,TRBJ1-1
CASSITGYTEAFF,TGTGCCAGTAGTATAACAGGGTATACTGAAGCTTTCTTT,-,TRBV19,-,TRBJ1-1
CASSVVGQGYNEQFF,TGTGCCAGCAGCGTAGTAGGACAGGGTTACAATGAGCAGTTCTTC,TRBD1,TRBV9,-,TRBJ2-1